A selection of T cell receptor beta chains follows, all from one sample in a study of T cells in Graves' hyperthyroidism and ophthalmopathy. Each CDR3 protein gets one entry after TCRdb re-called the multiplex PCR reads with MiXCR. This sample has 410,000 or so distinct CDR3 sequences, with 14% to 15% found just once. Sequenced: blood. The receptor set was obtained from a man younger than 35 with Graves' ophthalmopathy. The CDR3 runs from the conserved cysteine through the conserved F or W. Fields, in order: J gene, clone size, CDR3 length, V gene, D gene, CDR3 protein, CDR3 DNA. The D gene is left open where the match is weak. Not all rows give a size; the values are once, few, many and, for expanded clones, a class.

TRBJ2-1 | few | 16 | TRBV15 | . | CATSREGRATKNEQFF | TGTGCCACCAGCAGAGAAGGTCGGGCCACCAAAAATGAGCAGTTCTTC
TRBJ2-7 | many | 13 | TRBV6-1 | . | CASSVRVAYEQYF | TGTGCCAGCAGTGTCAGGGTTGCTTACGAGCAGTACTTC
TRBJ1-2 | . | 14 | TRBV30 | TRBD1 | CAWSVQGGERGYTF | TGTGCCTGGAGTGTACAGGGGGGGGAACGTGGCTACACCTTC
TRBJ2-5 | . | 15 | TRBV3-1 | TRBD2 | CASSQGIAGTETQYF | TGTGCCAGCAGCCAAGGGATAGCGGGGACAGAGACCCAGTACTTC
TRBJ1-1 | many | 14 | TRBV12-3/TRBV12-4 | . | CASSLLGVNTEAFF | TGTGCCAGCAGTTTATTGGGGGTGAACACTGAAGCTTTCTTT
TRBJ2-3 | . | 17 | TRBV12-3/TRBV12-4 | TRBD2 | CASSPGRTSAYTDTQYF | TGTGCCAGCAGCCCAGGACGGACTAGCGCTTACACAGATACGCAGTATTTT
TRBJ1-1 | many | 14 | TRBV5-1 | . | CASSLGLGNTEAFF | TGCGCCAGCAGCTTGGGGTTAGGGAACACTGAAGCTTTCTTT
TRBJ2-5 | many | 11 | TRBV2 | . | CASSAPETQYF | TGTGCCAGCAGTGCTCCAGAGACCCAGTACTTC
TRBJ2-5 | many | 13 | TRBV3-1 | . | CASSQDIPGTQYF | TGTGCCAGCAGCCAAGATATCCCTGGGACCCAGTACTTC
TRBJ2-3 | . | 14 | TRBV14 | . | CASSTKLDRGTQYF | TGTGCCAGCAGCACCAAGCTGGACCGAGGTACGCAGTATTTT
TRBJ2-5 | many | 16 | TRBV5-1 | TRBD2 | CASSKKTSGRGETQYF | TGCGCCAGCAGCAAAAAGACTAGCGGGAGGGGAGAGACCCAGTACTTC
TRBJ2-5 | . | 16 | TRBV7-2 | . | CASSSNPGSYQETQYF | TGTGCCAGCAGCTCTAACCCCGGGAGTTACCAAGAGACCCAGTACTTC
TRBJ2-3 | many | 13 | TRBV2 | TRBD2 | CATAGGVTDTQYF | TGTGCCACTGCGGGGGGGGTCACAGATACGCAGTATTTT
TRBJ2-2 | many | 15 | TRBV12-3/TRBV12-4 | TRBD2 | CASISSGGNTGELFF | TGTGCCAGCATCTCTAGCGGGGGGAACACCGGGGAGCTGTTTTTT
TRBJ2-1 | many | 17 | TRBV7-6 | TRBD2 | CASSPNRRGGLSNEQFF | TGTGCCAGCAGCCCCAACCGGCGGGGGGGCCTCTCCAATGAGCAGTTCTTC
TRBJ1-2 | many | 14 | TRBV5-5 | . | CASSVQGSSYGYTF | TGTGCCAGCAGCGTCCAGGGGTCTAGCTATGGCTACACCTTC
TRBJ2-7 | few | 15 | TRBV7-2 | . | CASSLRTGISYEQYF | TGTGCCAGCAGCTTAAGAACAGGCATCTCCTACGAGCAGTACTTC
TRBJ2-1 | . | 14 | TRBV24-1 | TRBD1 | CATSPRDRGDEQFF | TGTGCCACCAGTCCCAGGGACAGGGGGGATGAGCAGTTCTTC
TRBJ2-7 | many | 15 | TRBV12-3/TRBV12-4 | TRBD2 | CASSLGLAVTYEQYF | TGTGCCAGCAGTCTGGGACTAGCGGTTACCTACGAGCAGTACTTC
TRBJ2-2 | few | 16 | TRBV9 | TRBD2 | CASSATSAPMTGELFF | TGTGCCAGCAGCGCAACTAGCGCCCCGATGACCGGGGAGCTGTTTTTT
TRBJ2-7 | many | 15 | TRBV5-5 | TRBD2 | CASSPAGTKNYEQYF | TGTGCCAGCAGCCCGGCGGGGACTAAGAACTACGAGCAGTACTTC
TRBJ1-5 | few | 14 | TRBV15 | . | CATSRNREDQPQHF | TGTGCCACCAGCAGAAACCGAGAGGATCAGCCCCAGCATTTT
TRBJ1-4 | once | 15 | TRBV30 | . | CAWSGRQAHNEKLFF | TGTGCCTGGAGTGGGAGACAGGCCCATAATGAAAAACTGTTTTTT
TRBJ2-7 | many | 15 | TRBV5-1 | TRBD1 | CASSLSGTGANEQYF | TGCGCCAGCAGCTTGTCCGGGACAGGGGCAAACGAGCAGTACTTC
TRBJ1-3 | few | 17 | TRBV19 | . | CASNTAVPGETGNTIYF | TGTGCCAGTAACACCGCGGTTCCGGGGGAAACTGGAAACACCATATATTTT
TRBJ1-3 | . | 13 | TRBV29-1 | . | CSVVSGGGNTIYF | TGCAGCGTTGTCTCTGGAGGTGGAAACACCATATATTTT
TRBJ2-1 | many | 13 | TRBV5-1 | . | CASSLISNNEQFF | TGCGCCAGCAGCTTAATAAGTAACAATGAGCAGTTCTTC
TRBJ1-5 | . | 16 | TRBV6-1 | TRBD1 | CASKIKGQVLNQPQHF | TGTGCCAGCAAAATAAAGGGACAGGTCCTCAATCAGCCCCAGCATTTT
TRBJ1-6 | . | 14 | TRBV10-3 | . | CAISDGTDNSPLHF | TGTGCCATCAGTGACGGGACGGATAATTCACCCCTCCACTTT
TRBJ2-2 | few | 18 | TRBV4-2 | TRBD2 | CASSQVGTSGRYTGELFF | TGTGCCAGCAGCCAAGTCGGGACTAGCGGGAGATACACCGGGGAGCTGTTTTTT
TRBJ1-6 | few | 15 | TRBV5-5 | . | CASSYHTGFDSPLHF | TGTGCCAGCAGCTACCATACAGGGTTTGATTCACCCCTCCACTTT
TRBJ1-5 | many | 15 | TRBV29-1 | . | CSVASSGGVNQPQHF | TGCAGCGTCGCCTCTTCCGGAGGAGTTAATCAGCCCCAGCATTTT
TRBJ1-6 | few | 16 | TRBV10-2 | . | CATRLQAFSYNSPLHF | TGCGCCACTCGATTACAGGCTTTCTCCTATAATTCACCCCTCCACTTT
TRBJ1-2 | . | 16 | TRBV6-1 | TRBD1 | CASSLEVGQGNYGYTF | TGTGCCAGCAGTCTCGAGGTGGGACAGGGGAACTATGGCTACACCTTC
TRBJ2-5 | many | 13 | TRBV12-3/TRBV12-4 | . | CASSSQGWGTQYF | TGTGCCAGCAGTTCTCAGGGTTGGGGGACCCAGTACTTC
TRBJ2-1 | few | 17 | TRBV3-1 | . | CASSLRVALSSYNEQFF | TGTGCCAGCAGCCTGAGAGTAGCGCTGAGCTCCTACAATGAGCAGTTCTTC
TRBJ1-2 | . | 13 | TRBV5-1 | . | CASSLGHTYGYTF | TGCGCCAGCAGCTTGGGGCACACATATGGCTACACCTTC
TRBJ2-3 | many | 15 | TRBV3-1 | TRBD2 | CASSQGLAGWNTQYF | TGTGCCAGCAGCCAGGGACTAGCGGGGTGGAATACGCAGTATTTT
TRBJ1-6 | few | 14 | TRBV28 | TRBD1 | CASTGQGSNSPLHF | TGTGCCAGCACGGGACAGGGTTCAAACTCACCCCTCCACTTT
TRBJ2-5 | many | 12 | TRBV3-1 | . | CASSQDWGLQYF | TGTGCCAGCAGCCAAGATTGGGGTCTCCAGTACTTC
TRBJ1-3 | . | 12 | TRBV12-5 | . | CASGLEGNTIYF | TGTGCTAGTGGTTTAGAGGGAAACACCATATATTTT
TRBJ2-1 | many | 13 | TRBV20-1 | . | CSAGTNSYNEQFF | TGCAGTGCAGGTACCAACTCCTACAATGAGCAGTTCTTC
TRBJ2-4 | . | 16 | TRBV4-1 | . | CASSQDNRMGEFIQYF | TGCGCCAGCAGCCAAGATAATCGTATGGGGGAATTCATTCAGTACTTC
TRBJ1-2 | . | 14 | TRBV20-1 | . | CSARDLGFNYGYTF | TGCAGTGCTAGAGATTTGGGTTTTAACTATGGCTACACCTTC
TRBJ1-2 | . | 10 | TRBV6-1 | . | CASSQEGYTF | TGTGCCAGCAGTCAAGAGGGCTACACCTTC
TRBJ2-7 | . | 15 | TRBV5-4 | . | CASSHGGQGSYEQYF | TGTGCCAGCAGCCATGGAGGCCAGGGGTCCTACGAGCAGTACTTC
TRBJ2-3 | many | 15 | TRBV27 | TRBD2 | CASSGVQREEDTQYF | TGTGCCAGCAGCGGAGTTCAACGGGAGGAAGATACGCAGTATTTT